This paragraph covers one T cell receptor (beta chain) sequence. The record originates from a study of T cell changes during pregnancy in multiple sclerosis. Per the germline V gene, CDR1 is SQVTM and CDR2 is ANQGSEA. This CDR3 is 12 amino acids long. Method: immunoSEQ multiplex PCR; TCRdb's copy keeps in-frame clones and lacks some. This sample has roughly 26,000 clones; 89% occur once, and the top ten carry around a sixth. The chain joins TRBV29-1 to TRBJ2-5; D remains ambiguous. The J call may be in error: the DNA end matches TRBJ2-7 better. The input for sequencing was CD8+ T cells from peripheral blood mononuclear cells, taken in the second trimester of pregnancy. This TCR came from a female donor with multiple sclerosis, enrolled in a pregnancy study. CDR3 in amino acids: CSVADQNYEQYF. As DNA, the CDR3 is TGCAGCGTTGCTGATCAAAACTACGAGCAGTACTTC.